This T cell receptor (beta chain) was documented in a study of cytomegalovirus exposure and HLA in healthy donors. Per germline, CDR1 SEHNR and CDR2 FQNEAQ (reference sequence). Trimming shortened V by 4 bases and J by 2 bases, and 11 bases separated the two germline ends. CDR3 length: 14 residues. PCR employed 60 Vbeta and 13 Jbeta primers. The table came from immunoSEQ multiplex PCR; TCRdb's copy has only in-frame clones and leaves some out. The sample lists fewer than 150,000 clones; 60% to 80% were seen once. The chain carries TRBV7-9 and TRBJ1-2; D is undetermined. Input material: PBMCs. The sequence came from a woman aged 45-60 years in good health and CMV-seronegative. The CDR3 DNA follows: TGTGCCAGCAGCTACGAGGGAGGAAACTATGGCTACACCTTC. This encodes CASSYEGGNYGYTF.